This T cell receptor (beta chain) was sequenced in a study of OX40 agonist ivuxolimab in advanced cancers. Data came from immunoSEQ multiplex PCR; TCRdb stores just in-frame clones and leaves some out. Of approximately 100,000 clones detected, 90% appear once; the ten largest clones hold 0.45% to 0.5%. V lost 7 bases, J lost 1 base, and 3 bases stayed unmatched. CDR3 length: 14 residues. Germline-derived CDR1 and CDR2 are MNHNS and SASEGT. This sample comprised CD4+ or CD8+ T cells sorted from blood, obtained in a trial of the OX40 agonist ivuxolimab. This chain links TRBV6-1 with TRBJ2-3; 9 nucleotides match TRBD1. This receptor was obtained from an adult with an advanced solid tumor such as melanoma, head and neck, liver or kidney cancer. The CDR3 DNA sequence: TGTGCCAGCACCCGACAGGGGGGCACAGATACGCAGTATTTT. Translated, it gives CASTRQGGTDTQYF.